This TCR beta chain was sequenced in a study of T cell repertoires in cytomegalovirus infection. Study details: The authors relied on CMV epitopes, both recently identified HLA-C-restricted and well-studied HLA-B-restricted. A matching HLA type, together with CMV infection, was signaled by public TCR beta signatures. The study's findings and limits: CMV-specific TCR beta clonotypes restricted by HLA-C dominated the ex vivo response. Summed public TCR beta family frequency identified CMV carriers bearing the relevant HLA.

The CDR3 has 15 amino acids. Looked up from germline, CDR1 is SEHNR and CDR2 is FQNEAQ (reference sequence). Trimming at V came to 5 bases and at J to 4 bases, leaving 10 bases not matched to a gene. With regard to this clonotype: Its antigen remains unidentified.

MiXCR, applied by TCRdb to the reads, yields one record per CDR3 protein. The sample contains around 300,000 distinct CDR3 sequences, approximately 25% of which appear only once. This chain connects TRBV7-9 to TRBJ1-1; 7 bases agree with TRBD1. The sequencing here drew on cultured PBMCs, taken from culture after CMV antigen stimulation. This sequence was found in a human donor in good health (CMV status not recorded). Some clones in this sample may be carry-over from other donors' samples. CDR3 region: CASSASTGTGTEAFF. The CDR3 DNA follows: TGTGCCAGCAGCGCCTCGACAGGGACGGGCACTGAAGCTTTCTTT.